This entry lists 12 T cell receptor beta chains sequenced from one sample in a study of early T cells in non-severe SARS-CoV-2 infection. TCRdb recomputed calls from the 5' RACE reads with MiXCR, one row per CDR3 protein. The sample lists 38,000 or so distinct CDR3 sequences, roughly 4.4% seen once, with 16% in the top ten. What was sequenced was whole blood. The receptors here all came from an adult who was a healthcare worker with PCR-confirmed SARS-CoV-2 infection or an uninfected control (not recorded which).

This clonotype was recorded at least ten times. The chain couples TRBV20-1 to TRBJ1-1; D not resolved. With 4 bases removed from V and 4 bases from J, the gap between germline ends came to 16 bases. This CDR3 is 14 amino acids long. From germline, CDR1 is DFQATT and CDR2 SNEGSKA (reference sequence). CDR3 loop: CSAIRPGSATEAFF. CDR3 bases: TGCAGTGCTATCCGGCCTGGATCGGCCACTGAAGCTTTCTTT.

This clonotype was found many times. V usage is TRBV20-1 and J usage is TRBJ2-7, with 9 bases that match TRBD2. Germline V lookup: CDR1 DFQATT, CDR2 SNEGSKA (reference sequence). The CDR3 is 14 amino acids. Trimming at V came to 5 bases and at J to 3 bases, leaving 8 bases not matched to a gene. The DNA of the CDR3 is TGCAGTGCTGTCGCCAGCGGGGGGCTCTACGAGCAGTACTTC. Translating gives CSAVASGGLYEQYF.

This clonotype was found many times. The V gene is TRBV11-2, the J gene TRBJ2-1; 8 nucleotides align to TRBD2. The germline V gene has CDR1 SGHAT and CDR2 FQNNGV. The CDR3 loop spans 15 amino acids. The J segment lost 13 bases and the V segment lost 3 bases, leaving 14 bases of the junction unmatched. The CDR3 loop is CASSFSYSGGPIQFF. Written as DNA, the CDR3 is TGTGCCAGCAGCTTTTCCTATTCGGGGGGGCCGATTCAGTTCTTC.

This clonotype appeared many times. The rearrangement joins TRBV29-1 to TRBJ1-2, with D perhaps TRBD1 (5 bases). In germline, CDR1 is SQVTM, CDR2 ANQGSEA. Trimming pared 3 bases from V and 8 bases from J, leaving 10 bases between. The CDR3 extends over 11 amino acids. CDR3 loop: CSVDQGGGYTF. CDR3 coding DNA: TGCAGCGTTGATCAGGGAGGGGGCTACACCTTC.

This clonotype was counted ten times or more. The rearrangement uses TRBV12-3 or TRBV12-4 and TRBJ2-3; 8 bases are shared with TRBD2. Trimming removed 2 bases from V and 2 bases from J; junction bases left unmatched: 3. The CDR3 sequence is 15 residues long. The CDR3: CASSLHGGDTDTQYF. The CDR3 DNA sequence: TGTGCCAGCAGTTTACACGGGGGGGACACAGATACGCAGTATTTT.

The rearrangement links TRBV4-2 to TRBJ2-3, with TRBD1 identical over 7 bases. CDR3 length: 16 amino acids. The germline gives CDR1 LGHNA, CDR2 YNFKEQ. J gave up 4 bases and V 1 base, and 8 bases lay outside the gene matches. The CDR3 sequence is CASSQGPTGQADTQYF. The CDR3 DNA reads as TGTGCCAGCAGCCAAGGTCCGACAGGGCAAGCAGATACGCAGTATTTT.

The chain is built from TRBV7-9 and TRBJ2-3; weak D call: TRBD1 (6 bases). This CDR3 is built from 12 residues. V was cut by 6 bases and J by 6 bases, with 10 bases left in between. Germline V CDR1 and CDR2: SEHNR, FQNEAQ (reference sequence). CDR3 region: CASSWDTDTQYF. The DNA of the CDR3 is TGTGCCAGCAGTTGGGACACGGATACGCAGTATTTT.

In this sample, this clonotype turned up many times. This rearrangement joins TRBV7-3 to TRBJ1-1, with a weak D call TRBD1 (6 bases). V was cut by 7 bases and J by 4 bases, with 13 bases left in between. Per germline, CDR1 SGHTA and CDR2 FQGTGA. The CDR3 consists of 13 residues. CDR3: CASTRQDSTEAFF. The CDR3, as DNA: TGTGCCAGCACTCGACAGGATTCCACTGAAGCTTTCTTT.

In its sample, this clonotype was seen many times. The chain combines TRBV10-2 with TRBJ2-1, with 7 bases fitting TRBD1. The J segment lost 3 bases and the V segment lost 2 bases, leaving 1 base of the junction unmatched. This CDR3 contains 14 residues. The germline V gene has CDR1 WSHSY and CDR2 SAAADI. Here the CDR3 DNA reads TGCGCCAGCAGTGAGGGGACAGTCTACAATGAGCAGTTCTTC. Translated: CASSEGTVYNEQFF.

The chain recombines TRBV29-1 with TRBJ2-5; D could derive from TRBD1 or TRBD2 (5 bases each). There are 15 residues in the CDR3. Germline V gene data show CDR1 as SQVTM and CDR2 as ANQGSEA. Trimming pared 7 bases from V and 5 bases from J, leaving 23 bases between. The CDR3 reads CSAWGPTATGETQYF. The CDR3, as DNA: TGCAGCGCCTGGGGCCCGACAGCTACGGGGGAGACCCAGTACTTC.

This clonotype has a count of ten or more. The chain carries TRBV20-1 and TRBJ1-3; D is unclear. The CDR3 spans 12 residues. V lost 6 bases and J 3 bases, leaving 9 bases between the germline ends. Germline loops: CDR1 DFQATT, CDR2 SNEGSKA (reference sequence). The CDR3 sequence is CSAEGRGNTIYF. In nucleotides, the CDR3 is TGCAGTGCAGAAGGACGTGGAAACACCATATATTTT.

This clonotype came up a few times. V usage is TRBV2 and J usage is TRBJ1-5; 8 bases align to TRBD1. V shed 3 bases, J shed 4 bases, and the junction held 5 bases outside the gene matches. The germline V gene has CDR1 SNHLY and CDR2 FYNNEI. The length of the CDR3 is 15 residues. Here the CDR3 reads CASSEAGQENQPQHF. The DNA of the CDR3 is TGTGCCAGCAGTGAGGCGGGACAGGAGAATCAGCCCCAGCATTTT.